What follows describes a single TCR beta chain. This entry comes from a study of CD8+ T cells in alopecia areata. Sequencing relied on a cDNA template that was reverse transcribed from extracted RNA. Repertoires were generated with immunoSEQ multiplex PCR, while TCRdb's copy carries only in-frame clones and drops some. The data contain more than 150,000 clones, roughly 53% of them singletons. CDR1 and CDR2 from the germline V gene are SEHNR and FQNEAQ (reference sequence). Trimming at V came to 7 bases and at J to 3 bases, leaving 7 bases not matched to a gene. CDR3 length: 14 amino acids. Treatment described: oral pan-JAK inhibitor, 5-10 mg twice daily. PBMCs provided sorted CD4+ and CD8+ T cells.

This TCR derives from a human donor with alopecia areata. The specimen was CD8+ T cells sorted from blood, collected at week 24, from a patient treated with tofacitinib. This rearrangement joins TRBV7-9 to TRBJ2-7; 9 bases match TRBD1. This chain's CDR3 is CASNLPGQGYEQYF. The CDR3 region has the DNA TGTGCCAGCAACCTCCCGGGACAGGGCTACGAGCAGTACTTC.